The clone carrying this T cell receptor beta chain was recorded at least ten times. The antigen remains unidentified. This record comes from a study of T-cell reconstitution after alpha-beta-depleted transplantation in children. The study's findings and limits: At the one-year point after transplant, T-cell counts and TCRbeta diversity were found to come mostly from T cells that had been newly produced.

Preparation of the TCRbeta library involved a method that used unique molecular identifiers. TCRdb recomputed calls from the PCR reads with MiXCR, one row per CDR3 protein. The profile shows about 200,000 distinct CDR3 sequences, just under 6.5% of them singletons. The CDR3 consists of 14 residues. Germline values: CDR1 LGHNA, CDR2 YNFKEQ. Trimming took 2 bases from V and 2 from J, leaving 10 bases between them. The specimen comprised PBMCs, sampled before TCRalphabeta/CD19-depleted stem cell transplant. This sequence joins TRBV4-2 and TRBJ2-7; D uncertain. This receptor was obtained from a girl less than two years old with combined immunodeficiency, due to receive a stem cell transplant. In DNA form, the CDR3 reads TGTGCCAGCAGCCAACCGGACGGACCCTACGAGCAGTACTTC. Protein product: CASSQPDGPYEQYF.